Listed here are 10 T cell receptor beta chains from one sample, sequenced in a study of Siglec-9 on CD8 T cells in melanoma (dated by TCRdb to between 2018 and 2021). To prepare the library, the immunoSEQ multiplex PCR assay was applied. Entries here come from immuneACCESS through TCRdb and include only in-frame sequences with V and J called. Some clones fail to appear in such tables; in the studies checked, an unresolved V gene covers under half of the shortfall, and the cause of the remainder is unknown. Present in this sample are 30,000 to 45,000 clones, 80% to 85% of which were seen just once. The leading ten clones occupy around 1.8% of the sample. Sequenced sample: Siglec-9- CD8+ T cells sorted from blood. The cell subset or site label here, explained by the study, means: CD8 T cells lacking Siglec-9. Receptors were obtained from a human donor in good health.

This sequence joins TRBV7-9 and TRBJ2-1; TRBD2 matches 8 bases. There are 19 residues in the CDR3. Trimming at V came to 4 bases and at J to 0 bases, leaving 14 bases not matched to a gene. Germline V gene sequence: CDR1 SEHNR, CDR2 FQNEAQ (reference sequence). In DNA form, the CDR3 reads TGTGCCAGCAGCTATCCCGGGACTAGAGTACAAAGCTCCTACAATGAGCAGTTCTTC. Translation gives CASSYPGTRVQSSYNEQFF. Full variable domain (outside the CDR3, taken from reference TRBV7-9 and TRBJ2-1): DTGVSQNPRHKITKRGQNVTFRCDPISEHNRLYWYRQTLGQGPEFLTYFQNEAQLEKSRLLSDRFSAERPKGSFSTLEIQRTEQGDSAMYLCASSYPGTRVQSSYNEQFFGPGTRLTVL.

The J gene is TRBJ1-1, the V gene TRBV7-9; 7 nucleotides line up with TRBD1. The CDR3 loop spans 16 amino acids. V was clipped by 4 bases and J by 0 bases; unmatched bases: 8. The germline V gene encodes CDR1 SEHNR and CDR2 FQNEAQ (reference sequence). The CDR3 DNA sequence: TGTGCCAGCAGCTCCCTCGGGACAGATCTGAACACTGAAGCTTTCTTT. Encoded protein: CASSSLGTDLNTEAFF.

The chain has TRBV27 and TRBJ2-4; perhaps TRBD1 as D (6 bases). Germline values: CDR1 MNHEY, CDR2 SMNVEV (reference sequence). This CDR3 spans 13 amino acids. Trimming stripped 6 bases from V and 8 bases from J, with 14 bases between. This CDR3 is CASSRLEGDIQYF. CDR3 bases: TGTGCCAGCAGCCGCCTCGAGGGGGACATTCAGTACTTC.

The CDR3 region is CASGMGPSPSYEQYF. In nucleotides, the CDR3 is TGTGCCAGCGGGATGGGGCCTAGTCCCTCCTACGAGCAGTACTTC. The gene calls are TRBV9 and TRBJ2-7; D may be TRBD1 (5 bases). Germline loops: CDR1 SGDLS, CDR2 YYNGEE. Trimming removed 7 bases from V and 0 bases from J, with 17 bases in between. The CDR3 is 15 amino acids.

Here the CDR3 reads CASSLSGDPYEQYF. The CDR3 DNA sequence: TGTGCCAGCAGCTTAAGCGGGGATCCCTACGAGCAGTACTTC. The chain employs TRBV5-4 and TRBJ2-7, with 7 bases identical to TRBD2. The V and J ends lost 2 bases and 2 bases, in that order; junction bases with no gene match: 4. The CDR3 extends over 14 amino acids. CDR1 is SGHNT, CDR2 YYREEE, per germline (reference sequence). Full variable domain (remainder filled in from reference TRBV5-4 and TRBJ2-7): ETGVTQSPTHLIKTRGQQVTLRCSSQSGHNTVSWYQQALGQGPQFIFQYYREEENGRGNFPPRFSGLQFPNYSSELNVNALELDDSALYLCASSLSGDPYEQYFGPGTRLTVT.

The chain's CDR3 is CAISASFYEQYF. CDR3 nucleotides: TGTGCCATCAGTGCGTCATTTTACGAGCAGTACTTC. V gene TRBV10-3 combines with J gene TRBJ2-7; no definite D call. Trimming took 4 bases from V and 4 from J, leaving 8 bases between them. The CDR3 loop spans 12 amino acids. The germline CDR1 and CDR2 sequences are ENHRY and SYGVKD.

The chain joins TRBV6-1 to TRBJ2-7; weak D call: TRBD2 (6 bases). Trimming removed 6 bases at V and 3 bases at J, with 18 bases between. Germline V gene sequence: CDR1 MNHNS, CDR2 SASEGT. The CDR3 sequence is 15 residues long. The CDR3 loop is CASSPYGGVGYEQYF. DNA for the CDR3: TGTGCCAGCAGCCCATATGGAGGGGTAGGCTACGAGCAGTACTTC.

This clone has just one count. This chain joins TRBV5-1 and TRBJ2-7; possible D gene TRBD1, 6 bases. Germline CDR1 reads SGHRS; CDR2 reads YFSETQ. This CDR3 spans 11 amino acids. V gave up 4 bases and J gave up 7 bases, with 9 bases separating them. DNA for the CDR3: TGCGCCAGCAGCGGGGGCTCGGAGCAGTACTTC. Its translation: CASSGGSEQYF.

The chain combines TRBV11-2 with TRBJ2-7, with 11 bases identical to TRBD2. The germline V gene has CDR1 SGHAT and CDR2 FQNNGV. The V segment lost 5 bases and the J segment 6 bases; nucleotides outside the gene matches: 9. The CDR3 extends over 15 amino acids. CDR3 bases: TGTGCCAGCAGCCTAGGGACTAGCGGAGGTTTCGAGCAGTACTTC. It codes for CASSLGTSGGFEQYF.

This clone showed up just once. This chain uses TRBV27 with TRBJ1-2; TRBD1 might be the D (6 bases). The germline V and J ends were trimmed by 2 bases and 8 bases, with 21 bases remaining between them. CDR3 length: 16 amino acids. The germline CDR1 and CDR2 sequences are MNHEY and SMNVEV (reference sequence). The DNA of the CDR3 is TGTGCCAGCAGTTTAAAATTCTGGGACAACGTTATAGGCTACACCTTC. Its translation: CASSLKFWDNVIGYTF.